This is a list of T cell receptor beta chains from one sample in a study of beta chain features in type 1 diabetes. Produced via immunoSEQ multiplex PCR; TCRdb's table is partial and in-frame only. Of nearly 700,000 clones listed, around 15% were seen once; the top ten hold approximately 0.022%. Sequencing was carried out using naive CD4+ T cells from blood. These receptors were taken from a man aged 18-30 years with type 1 diabetes. Both conserved end residues are part of each CDR3. Fields, in order: J gene, clone size, V gene, D gene, CDR3 DNA, CDR3 protein. A D gene is named only where the DNA matches it firmly. Rows may omit the clone size; those that give it use once, few, many or a size class.

>TRBJ2-1|few|TRBV11-3|-
TGTGCCAGCAGCCCCGGGACTCCTCTTCTCTACAATGAGCAGTTCTTC
CASSPGTPLLYNEQFF
>TRBJ2-7|-|TRBV5-6|TRBD2
TGTGCCAGCAGCCGCGGGGGGGCGGCCGAGCAGTACTTC
CASSRGGAAEQYF
>TRBJ2-1|-|TRBV6-5|-
TGTGCCAGCAGGGGATACTCCTACAATGAGCAGTTCTTC
CASRGYSYNEQFF
>TRBJ1-1|-|TRBV27|TRBD1
TGTGCCAGCAGTAGACAGGGGGCGGTCACTGAAGCTTTCTTT
CASSRQGAVTEAFF
>TRBJ1-5|-|TRBV18|-
TGTGCCAGCTCACCATTCGTGGGGCAGGACCATCAGCCCCAGCATTTT
CASSPFVGQDHQPQHF
>TRBJ1-1|-|TRBV7-6|-
TGTGCCAGCAGCTTGGACAGGAACACTGAAGCTTTCTTT
CASSLDRNTEAFF
>TRBJ2-7|-|TRBV5-1|-
TGCGCCAGCAGCCACTCCTACGAGCAGTACTTC
CASSHSYEQYF
>TRBJ2-7|-|TRBV30|TRBD1
TGTGCCTGGAGTGTACCGCTGGGGCAGGGGGCTAACGAGCAGTACTTC
CAWSVPLGQGANEQYF
>TRBJ1-4|-|TRBV25-1|-
TGTGCCAGCAGTGACCCGCGGGCGGCAGATGAAAAACTGTTTTTT
CASSDPRAADEKLFF
>TRBJ1-5|-|TRBV7-2|TRBD1
TGTGCCAGCACCATGACAGGGGGTCAGCCCCAGCATTTT
CASTMTGGQPQHF
>TRBJ2-5|few|TRBV5-1|-
TGCGCCAGCAGCTTAATGCCGGAGCCCCGAGAGACCCAGTACTTC
CASSLMPEPRETQYF
>TRBJ1-5|-|TRBV2|TRBD1
TGTGCCAGCAGTGGGGACAGGACTGGCAATCAGCCCCAGCATTTT
CASSGDRTGNQPQHF
>TRBJ2-3|few|TRBV19|TRBD1
TGTGCCAGTACGGACAGGGGTAGGGATACGCAGTATTTT
CASTDRGRDTQYF
>TRBJ2-2|-|TRBV27|-
TGTGCCAGCAGTTTCAGGGGAAGGGACACCGGGGAGCTGTTTTTT
CASSFRGRDTGELFF
>TRBJ1-5|few|TRBV5-6|TRBD1
TGTGCCAGCAGCCGAACAGGGGTTGGGTGGCAGCCCCAGCATTTT
CASSRTGVGWQPQHF
>TRBJ2-7|few|TRBV28|-
TGTGCCAGCAGTCTGCTGGGACAATACTACGAGCAGTACTTC
CASSLLGQYYEQYF
>TRBJ2-7|few|TRBV2|-
TGTGCCAGCAGTGAGGAAGGGTACGAGCAGTACTTC
CASSEEGYEQYF
>TRBJ1-6|-|TRBV30|TRBD1
TGTGCCTGGGAATCGGACAGGGTCTCATATAATTCACCCCTCCACTTT
CAWESDRVSYNSPLHF
>TRBJ1-2|few|TRBV5-4|TRBD1
TGTGCCAGCAGATCGTTCACAGGGGGCGCAGGCTATGGCTACACCTTC
CASRSFTGGAGYGYTF
>TRBJ2-2|-|TRBV7-2|TRBD1
TGTGCCAGCAGCAGCCGGACAGGCACAGGACCCGGGGAGCTGTTTTTT
CASSSRTGTGPGELFF
>TRBJ2-1|few|TRBV30|TRBD2
TGTGCCTGGAGTGTACGCCTAGCGGGGGGGTCCGGCAATGAGCAGTTCTTC
CAWSVRLAGGSGNEQFF
>TRBJ2-7|-|TRBV4-1|-
TGCGCCAGCAGCCAAGATTTATTGGGGGTAGTTACCTCCTACGAGCAGTACTTC
CASSQDLLGVVTSYEQYF
>TRBJ2-7|few|TRBV25-1|-
TGTGCCAGCAGGGGGGATTTCTCCTACGAGCAGTACTTC
CASRGDFSYEQYF
>TRBJ1-4|-|TRBV20-1|-
TGCAGTGCTAGCGGGGAAAAACTGTTTTTT
CSASGEKLFF
>TRBJ2-5|-|TRBV6-1|TRBD1
TGTGCCAGCACCATTACAGGGGCCGGGACCCAGTACTTC
CASTITGAGTQYF
>TRBJ1-1|-|TRBV9|-
TGTGCCAGCAGCGTAGAGCTTAACACTGAAGCTTTCTTT
CASSVELNTEAFF
>TRBJ1-2|few|TRBV7-9|-
TGTGCCAGCAGCTCCCCGGCCCCCGGACTCTCTAACTATGGCTACACCTTC
CASSSPAPGLSNYGYTF
>TRBJ1-1|-|TRBV29-1|-
TGCAGCGTTTCCCGGGACCCCCGAGGGAACACTGAAGCTTTCTTT
CSVSRDPRGNTEAFF
>TRBJ2-3|few|TRBV23-1|-
TGCGCCAGCAGTCTTTGGGGCAGGGGAAGGACAGATACGCAGTATTTT
CASSLWGRGRTDTQYF
>TRBJ1-2|-|TRBV11-2|TRBD1
TGTGCCAGCAGCCCTTCCCAGACAGGGGGAGAATATGGCTACACCTTC
CASSPSQTGGEYGYTF
>TRBJ2-3|-|TRBV4-2|TRBD2
TGTGCCAGCAGCCCGATTAGCGGGGCCTCCACAGATACGCAGTATTTT
CASSPISGASTDTQYF
>TRBJ2-5|few|TRBV14|-
TGTGCCAGCAGCCCTCGGCCGGGGACCCAGTACTTC
CASSPRPGTQYF
>TRBJ2-2|few|TRBV11-1|-
TGTGCCAGCAGCGATGATGTCTACGGCGACACCGGGGAGCTGTTTTTT
CASSDDVYGDTGELFF
>TRBJ1-5|few|TRBV7-9|-
TGTGCCAGCAGCTTAGGCCGCGAGGGGCCCCAGCATTTT
CASSLGREGPQHF
>TRBJ2-1|few|TRBV7-9|-
TGTGCCAGCAGCTTGGGCTGGAATGAGCAGTTCTTC
CASSLGWNEQFF
>TRBJ2-7|-|TRBV18|-
TGTGCCAGCTCCCGATCTGGGGTGACCTACGAGCAGTACTTC
CASSRSGVTYEQYF
>TRBJ2-7|few|TRBV5-1|-
TGCGCCAGCTTCCAGCGGGCTTCGGACGAGCAGTACTTC
CASFQRASDEQYF
>TRBJ1-4|-|TRBV6-6|TRBD1
TGTGCCAGCAGAAATCTGGACAGGCCTAATGAAAAACTGTTTTTT
CASRNLDRPNEKLFF
>TRBJ2-7|few|TRBV15|-
TGTGCCACCAGCAGAGATTGGCAGGGGATCTACGAGCAGTACTTC
CATSRDWQGIYEQYF
>TRBJ2-3|-|TRBV7-9|-
TGTGCCAGCAGCTTAGTCGAAGAATCTCCGCAGTATTTT
CASSLVEESPQYF
>TRBJ1-2|once|TRBV15|-
TGTGCCACCAGCAGAGAGGGCGTCTATGGCTACACCTTC
CATSREGVYGYTF
>TRBJ2-1|-|TRBV7-9|-
TGTGCCAGCAGCTTGGGGACTGATACCTCCTACAATGAGCAGTTCTTC
CASSLGTDTSYNEQFF
>TRBJ1-1|-|TRBV30|TRBD1
TGTGCCTGGACCAGGGGGGGAAAGAACACTGAAGCTTTCTTT
CAWTRGGKNTEAFF
>TRBJ2-1|-|TRBV5-1|-
TGCGCCAGCAGCTTGGCACGGGGGCTGGATGAGCAGTTCTTC
CASSLARGLDEQFF
>TRBJ2-2|few|TRBV27|-
TGTGCCAGCACCCCCAGCAGGGTCACCGGGGAGCTGTTTTTT
CASTPSRVTGELFF
>TRBJ1-6|-|TRBV7-9|-
TGTGCCAGCAGCTTAGATTCCAGTCGCAATTCACCCCTCCACTTT
CASSLDSSRNSPLHF
>TRBJ1-4|-|TRBV5-4|-
TGTGCCTGGAGGGTGGGCGCTGGAATAATTAATGAAAAACTGTTTTTT
CAWRVGAGIINEKLFF
>TRBJ1-2|few|TRBV30|TRBD1
TGTGCCTGGACTAACCCCCAGGGGGTCCTTGGCTACACCTTC
CAWTNPQGVLGYTF
>TRBJ2-7|-|TRBV18|TRBD1
TGTGCCAGCTCAACTACCCAGGGACAGAGGTCCTACGAGCAGTACTTC
CASSTTQGQRSYEQYF
>TRBJ1-1|few|TRBV7-8|-
TGTGCCAGCAGCTTAGCCCAATCGGGGGACACTGAAGCTTTCTTT
CASSLAQSGDTEAFF
>TRBJ1-6|-|TRBV27|-
TGTGCCAGCAGTTTGGGGGGTTCTCCACTAATTCCACCCCTCCACTTT
CASSLGGSPLIPPLHF
>TRBJ2-1|-|TRBV9|TRBD2
TGTGCCAGCAGCGTAGTCGGTAGCGGGGGGCAATCCTACAATGAGCAGTTCTTC
CASSVVGSGGQSYNEQFF
>TRBJ1-1|-|TRBV7-2|-
TGTGCCAGCAGCTTATCTATGGCGAACACTGAAGCTTTCTTT
CASSLSMANTEAFF
>TRBJ2-2|-|TRBV11-1|-
TGTGCCAGCAGCCTAAGACAGGCCGGGGAGCTGTTTTTT
CASSLRQAGELFF
>TRBJ1-4|-|TRBV30|-
TGTGCCTGGAGTGTTGGGGGCGTTGAAAAACTGTTTTTT
CAWSVGGVEKLFF
>TRBJ1-6|-|TRBV18|TRBD1
TGTGCCAGCTCACCGCGCCGGGACAGGGATAATTCACCCCTCCACTTT
CASSPRRDRDNSPLHF
>TRBJ1-5|few|TRBV18|-
TGTGCCAGCTCTCTCGCGGGAGGGACCACGAATCAGCCCCAGCATTTT
CASSLAGGTTNQPQHF
>TRBJ2-5|few|TRBV28|TRBD2
TGTGCCAGCAGCTACCGAACTCGGGGGGCCCAGTACTTC
CASSYRTRGAQYF